This TCR beta chain stems from a study of T-cell reconstitution after alpha-beta-depleted transplantation in children. Researchers prepared the TCRbeta library using unique molecular identifiers, the study reports. TCRdb passed the PCR reads through MiXCR, listing each CDR3 protein once. Of 900,000 or so distinct CDR3 sequences in the sample, approximately 15% are singletons; the top ten hold approximately 4.5%. The germline V gene has CDR1 SGHTA and CDR2 FQGTGA. This CDR3 spans 16 amino acids. Deletions cut 4 bases from V and 0 bases from J, with 14 bases between. The sequence derives from a male patient aged 5 to 17 who had a stem cell transplant for acute lymphoblastic leukemia, so the T cells may come from the graft donor. The material was PBMCs, mostly from graft donor cells, obtained 360 days after TCRalphabeta/CD19-depleted stem cell transplant. The rearrangement joins TRBV7-3 to TRBJ2-3; no reliable D call. CDR3: CASSSRPRYSTDTQYF. The CDR3 DNA follows: TGTGCCAGCAGCTCCCGCCCGCGGTACAGCACAGATACGCAGTATTTT.